This TCR beta chain appears in the sequencing data of a study of CD8+CD57+ T cells in acquired aplastic anemia (dated by TCRdb to 2016 to 2018). The study in broad terms: A CD8+CD57+ expansion meant a frequency higher than the mean frequency seen in healthy subjects. Summary of the overall study and its limitations: Patients and healthy controls showed no significant difference in CD8+ Simpson's diversity (P=0.060). In patients, diversity was lower in CD8+CD57+ cells than in the total CD4+ and CD8+ cell pools. Although twenty-nine CD8+ CDR3 sequences were shared by patients and controls, these sequences appeared highly expressed in patients and within the immunodominant clones of patients.

Genomic DNA served as template for TCR beta VDJ combination and CDR3 sequence profiling. An Illumina HiSeq 2000 was the platform used for TCR repertoire sequencing. For the original study's pipeline: TRBV/TRBJ rearrangement plots, CDR3 size and DJ length profiles, and Simpson's diversity index were used to assess repertoires. The immunodominant clone was defined as the most abundant DNA sequence in deep sequencing data. CDR3 amino acid sequences were checked for sharing between subjects and were compared against published repertoires and the VDJdb database. TCRdb trimmed the raw reads at Q25, called clones with MiXCR and kept productive beta chains. CDR3 protein sequences are deduplicated, and each keeps its most common genes and DNA. The V and J calls follow TCRdb's processing rather than the paper's. The sample includes about 20,000 distinct CDR3 sequences, with 40% observed a single time. The top ten hold 80% to 90% of the sample.

Many counts were recorded for this clonotype. Its antigen target is currently unknown. No base qualities exist here, and no much larger clone lies one base off it. In the germline V gene (reference sequence), CDR1 corresponds to MNHEY and CDR2 to SMNVEV. The CDR3 runs 16 amino acids, cysteine and phenylalanine included. Of the read, only the CDR3 DNA is kept; its 48 bases are in frame from base 1. V is pared back by 4 bases and J by 2 bases, with 15 bases lying between the germline termini. Expansion of CD8+CD57+ cells had been shown by flow cytometry in the patients chosen for sequencing. CD8+CD57+ effector memory cells were additionally sequenced from 2 of the 12 patients who had enough cells. Every patient had a diagnosis of severe acquired aplastic anemia based on International Study of Aplastic Anemia and Agranulocytosis and Camitta criteria. Patients had received no therapy at the time of blood sampling. Bead enrichment of CD8+CD57+ cells gave a mean DNA yield of approximately 1.5 ug. TCR repertoires of sorted CD4+ and CD8+ blood T cells from severe aplastic anemia patients and healthy subjects were deep-sequenced in the study. Patients were enrolled in the USA under clinicaltrials.gov protocols 00001620, 01623167, 00001397, 00071045, 00081523 and 00961064. Ficoll-Paque density gradient centrifugation was used to isolate peripheral blood mononuclear cells.

In this chain, TRBV27 is recombined with TRBJ1-5, with no D gene named confidently. The TCR was taken from a human donor with aplastic anemia. Sequences were obtained from CD8+CD57+ T cells sorted from PBMCs. This specimen's cell subset or site label, per the study, means: bead-enriched CD8+CD57+ effector memory T cells from SAA patients. The CDR3 is CASSSATGGRNQPQHF. The bases are TGTGCCAGCAGTTCCGCAACCGGCGGGCGCAATCAGCCCCAGCATTTT.